The source of this T cell receptor beta chain is a study of cytomegalovirus exposure and HLA in healthy donors (dated by TCRdb to 2015 to 2018). Some background on the complete study: The 650 to 800 repertoires of the first cohort and the roughly 120 validation repertoires were produced on the same platform, according to a later analysis. High-throughput TCR immunosequencing, statistical association of individual TCRs with disease status, and machine learning were combined to predict cytomegalovirus infection status. A separate validation cohort of 100 to 150 different subjects was used in addition to the roughly 640-subject first cohort. The study was designed to test whether signatures of past pathogen exposure could be identified by cataloging public T cell receptors.

For this clone: What this receptor recognizes is not known. No much larger clonotype is one base removed from it; base qualities were not supplied.

Libraries were built with the immunoSEQ multiplex PCR assay. The paper's processing steps were these. A statistical classification framework was built for diagnosing cytomegalovirus status from the catalog of TCR beta chain sequences. TCRdb limited this immuneACCESS table to in-frame rearrangements with V and J called. A share of clones is missing; checked studies link under half to unresolved V genes, and the rest is unexplained. The V and J calls and clone size are taken from that table; D and trimming were inferred from the DNA. This sample is represented by under 200,000 clones; roughly nine tenths of them were singletons. Around 10% of the sample is in the top ten clones. Here is what the overall study found, with its caveats: In a later analysis, TCRs clustered in the first cohort were found to also tend to co-occur in the 120 validation repertoires, with approximately 93% of cluster scores above 0. A total of fewer than 200 TCR beta chains were listed by the study as associated with cytomegalovirus. It was suggested by the authors that the approach could potentially be generalized to other disease states and immunological phenotypes. The classifier was reported to diagnose cytomegalovirus status with high specificity and sensitivity in both the original cohort and the validation cohort. While some public TCRs were present in many individuals, most TCR sequences turned up only very rarely across donors. The validation cohort had no HLA typing available for a later analysis, so co-occurrence within that cohort was assessed over all 110 or so repertoires. In vitro tests confirmed that a few of the cytomegalovirus-associated TCR beta chains recognize cytomegalovirus antigens.

Donors formed part of the validation cohort, which comprised 95 to 150 subjects and was distinct from the first cohort of several hundred subjects. At the junction V is shortened by 5 bases and J by 1 base, with 24 bases in between. The germline V gene specifies SGHAT as CDR1 and FQNNGV as CDR2. The CDR3 contains 19 residues, cysteine and phenylalanine counted. The CDR3 DNA has 57 bases and is translated from base 1. This clonotype was obtained from a woman in her late teens or twenties in good health and CMV-seropositive. The rearrangement joined TRBV11-2 to TRBJ2-4; TRBD1 is a possible D gene, resting on 6 matching bases. Sequenced sample: PBMCs. The CDR3 amino acid sequence is: CASSAHTGFLVRAKNIQYF. The nucleotides read TGTGCCAGCAGCGCTCACACAGGGTTCCTCGTTAGGGCCAAAAACATTCAGTACTTC. With all but the CDR3 taken from the reference TRBV11-2 and TRBJ2-4 genes, the full variable domain is: EAGVAQSPRYKIIEKRQSVAFWCNPISGHATLYWYQQILGQGPKLLIQFQNNGVVDDSQLPKDRFSAERLKGVDSTLKIQPAKLEDSAVYLCASSAHTGFLVRAKNIQYFGAGTRLSVL.